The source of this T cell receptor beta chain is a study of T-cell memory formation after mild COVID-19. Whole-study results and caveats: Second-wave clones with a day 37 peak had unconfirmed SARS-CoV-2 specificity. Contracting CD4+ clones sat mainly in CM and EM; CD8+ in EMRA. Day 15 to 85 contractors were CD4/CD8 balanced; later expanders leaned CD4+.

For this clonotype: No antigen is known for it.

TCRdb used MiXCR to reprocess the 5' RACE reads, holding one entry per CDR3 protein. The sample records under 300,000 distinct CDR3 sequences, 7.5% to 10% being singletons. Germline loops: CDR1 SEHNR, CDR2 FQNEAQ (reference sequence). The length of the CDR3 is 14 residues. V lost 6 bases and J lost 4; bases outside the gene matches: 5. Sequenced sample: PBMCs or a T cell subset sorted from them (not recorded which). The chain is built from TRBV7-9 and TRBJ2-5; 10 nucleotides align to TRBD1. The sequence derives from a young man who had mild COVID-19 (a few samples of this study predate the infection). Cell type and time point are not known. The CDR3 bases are TGTGCCAGCAGTTCTGACAGGGGGCTAGAGACCCAGTACTTC. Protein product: CASSSDRGLETQYF.